One sample yielded the 18 T cell receptor beta chains listed below, sequenced in a study of blood T cell repertoires in COVID-19. Sequencing used immunoSEQ multiplex PCR; TCRdb keeps in-frame clones, though not all of them. The sample consists of about 220,000 clones, around 82% of them appearing once. Sequenced material: peripheral blood. These receptors were collected from a woman aged 55 to 70 with acute or convalescent COVID-19.

This rearrangement joins TRBV7-2 to TRBJ2-3; TRBD2 matches at 9 bases. The germline V gene encodes CDR1 SGHTA and CDR2 FQGNSA. The CDR3 runs 17 residues. V shed 5 bases and J 4 bases; nucleotides not matched to a gene: 13. The CDR3 region has the DNA TGTGCCAGCAGCGCTCAATTCGGCGGGGGGGCGGCAGATACGCAGTATTTT. Its translation is CASSAQFGGGAADTQYF.

This chain links TRBV5-1 with TRBJ1-1; TRBD1 might be the D (5 bases). V dropped 0 bases and J dropped 4 bases, with 10 bases sitting between them. Germline V gene lookup returns CDR1 SGHRS and CDR2 YFSETQ. CDR3 size: 14 residues. The CDR3 here is CASSLVGVGTEAFF. The DNA for the CDR3 is TGCGCCAGCAGCTTGGTAGGGGTGGGCACTGAAGCTTTCTTT. Full variable domain (outside the CDR3, taken from reference TRBV5-1 and TRBJ1-1): KAGVTQTPRYLIKTRGQQVTLSCSPISGHRSVSWYQQTPGQGLQFLFEYFSETQRNKGNFPGRFSGRQFSNSRSEMNVSTLELGDSALYLCASSLVGVGTEAFFGQGTRLTVV.

In this sample, this clone turned up a few times. The V gene is TRBV2, the J gene TRBJ2-1; no firm D call. CDR3 length: 14 amino acids. CDR1 and CDR2 from the germline V gene are SNHLY and FYNNEI. V lost 2 bases to trimming and J lost 7 bases, with 12 bases between them. The CDR3: CASSEYRVRNEQFF. DNA of the CDR3: TGTGCCAGCAGTGAATATAGAGTCAGGAATGAGCAGTTCTTC. Full variable domain (missing parts from reference TRBV2 and TRBJ2-1): EPEVTQTPSHQVTQMGQEVILRCVPISNHLYFYWYRQILGQKVEFLVSFYNNEISEKSEIFDDQFSVERPDGSNFTLKIRSTKLEDSAMYFCASSEYRVRNEQFFGPGTRLTVL.

The rearrangement uses TRBV4-1 and TRBJ2-2, with 7 positions matching TRBD2. The CDR3 totals 16 residues. The V gene end was trimmed by 2 bases and the J gene end by 1 base; junction bases not matched to a gene: 4. Germline V gene lookup returns CDR1 MGHRA and CDR2 YSYEKL. The chain's CDR3 is CASSQLQRGNTGELFF. As DNA, the CDR3 is TGCGCCAGCAGCCAACTACAGCGGGGGAACACCGGGGAGCTGTTTTTT.

The rearrangement joins TRBV3-1 (or the pseudogene TRBV3-2) to TRBJ1-1; 7 bases align to TRBD1. From germline, CDR1 is LGHDT and CDR2 YNNKEL (reference sequence). Trimming removed 5 bases from V and 4 bases from J; junction bases left unmatched: 7. This CDR3 is built from 14 residues. The CDR3 DNA reads as TGTGCCAGCAGCGCCACAGGGGCGGGCACTGAAGCTTTCTTT. It yields the protein CASSATGAGTEAFF.

The chain couples TRBV5-1 to TRBJ2-3; TRBD2 matches at 15 bases. The CDR3 has 19 amino acids. Germline V gene lookup returns CDR1 SGHRS and CDR2 YFSETQ. After removal of 4 bases from V and 0 bases from J, the junction contained 9 bases not matched to a gene. CDR3 in amino acids: CASSTVPGLAGGSTDTQYF. The CDR3, as DNA: TGCGCCAGCAGCACAGTCCCGGGACTAGCGGGGGGTAGCACAGATACGCAGTATTTT.

The CDR3 coding sequence is TGTGCCAGCAACGCTGACAGGGGCCCTTACGAGCAGTACTTC. Its translation: CASNADRGPYEQYF. The V gene is TRBV2, the J gene TRBJ2-7; 8 positions match TRBD1. V trimming: 7 bases; J trimming: 4 bases; junction bases outside the gene matches: 9. CDR1 is SNHLY, CDR2 FYNNEI, per germline. The CDR3 covers 14 residues.

This clone appeared once. This chain joins TRBV6-2 or TRBV6-3 and TRBJ2-7; weak D call: TRBD2 (6 bases). Germline V gene sequence: CDR1 MNHEY, CDR2 SVGEGT. The CDR3 is 12 residues long. The V end lost 5 bases, the J end lost 3 bases, and 8 bases lay between the germline ends. The CDR3 DNA reads TGTGCCAGCAGTCGGGACTTCTACGAGCAGTACTTC. It translates to CASSRDFYEQYF.

The chain has TRBV6-5 and TRBJ1-3, with 8 bases aligning to TRBD1. The CDR3 sequence is 15 residues long. V was clipped by 5 bases and J by 7 bases; unmatched bases: 10. Germline assignment: CDR1 MNHEY and CDR2 SVGAGI. For the CDR3, the DNA is TGTGCCAGCAGTCTCCTTGGACAGGGCGGGAACACCATATATTTT. Its translation: CASSLLGQGGNTIYF.

The chain has TRBV4-1 and TRBJ1-2; no firm D call. Trimming pared 0 bases from V and 5 bases from J, leaving 4 bases between. The CDR3 runs 12 residues. Germline V gene sequence: CDR1 MGHRA, CDR2 YSYEKL. In nucleotides, the CDR3 is TGCGCCAGCAGCCAAGACGGGTATGGCTACACCTTC. Its protein is CASSQDGYGYTF.

The chain has TRBV5-1 and TRBJ1-2; a possible D gene is TRBD1 (6 bases). Germline V lookup: CDR1 SGHRS, CDR2 YFSETQ. The CDR3 is 13 residues long. Trimming removed 3 bases at V and 7 bases at J, with 13 bases between. CDR3 sequence (DNA): TGCGCCAGCAGCTCGACAGGTTCTCTTGGCTACACCTTC. This encodes CASSSTGSLGYTF.

V and J are TRBV5-4 and TRBJ1-3, with no clear D. Trimming shortened V by 2 bases and J by 0 bases, and 15 bases separated the two germline ends. The germline CDR1 and CDR2 sequences are SGHNT and YYREEE (reference sequence). This CDR3 has 17 residues. Written as DNA, the CDR3 is TGTGCCAGCAGCTTATTTCGGGAATCGGGCTCTGGAAACACCATATATTTT. As protein: CASSLFRESGSGNTIYF.

This chain links TRBV5-1 with TRBJ2-3, with TRBD1 matching over 7 bases. CDR3 length: 15 residues. V lost 3 bases to trimming and J lost 1 base; unmatched junction nucleotides: 5. Germline CDR1 and CDR2: SGHRS and YFSETQ. In nucleotides, the CDR3 is TGCGCCAGCAGCTCCCAGGGGGTCGGCACAGATACGCAGTATTTT. Translated, it gives CASSSQGVGTDTQYF.

The chain recombines TRBV5-1 with TRBJ2-7; D is perhaps TRBD1 (5 bases). Trimming left V 0 bases short and J 1 base short, with 11 bases between. CDR3 length equals 15 residues. Germline values: CDR1 SGHRS, CDR2 YFSETQ. The CDR3 is CASSLEGAPSYEQYF. CDR3 coding DNA: TGCGCCAGCAGCTTGGAAGGGGCCCCATCCTACGAGCAGTACTTC.

This clone was seen only a few times. The chain links TRBV27 to TRBJ1-2; no definite D call. The CDR3 has 15 residues. Germline loops: CDR1 MNHEY, CDR2 SMNVEV (reference sequence). V gave up 2 bases and J gave up 4 bases, with 14 bases separating them. The CDR3 sequence: CASSLNPPGFYGYTF. CDR3 in DNA: TGTGCCAGCAGTTTAAACCCCCCGGGGTTCTATGGCTACACCTTC.

This chain uses TRBV30 with TRBJ1-2; 12 bases are a match to TRBD1. This CDR3 comprises 15 residues. The V gene's germline CDR1 is GTSNPN and CDR2 SVGIG (reference sequence). The trim removed 1 base at V and 7 bases at J, leaving 7 bases unmatched. The CDR3 here is CAWSGGTGGAGGYTF. The CDR3, as DNA: TGTGCCTGGAGTGGTGGGACAGGGGGCGCCGGTGGCTACACCTTC. Combining the CDR3 with reference TRBV30 and TRBJ1-2 gives the whole variable domain SQTIHQWPATLVQPVGSPLSLECTVEGTSNPNLYWYRQAAGRGLQLLFYSVGIGQISSEVPQNLSASRPQDRQFILSSKKLLLSDSGFYLCAWSGGTGGAGGYTFGSGTRLTVV.

The chain carries TRBV10-3 and TRBJ2-1, with 8 nucleotides matching TRBD2. The V gene end was trimmed by 5 bases and the J gene end by 3 bases; junction bases not matched to a gene: 3. This CDR3 is 14 amino acids long. Germline V gives CDR1 ENHRY, CDR2 SYGVKD. The CDR3 DNA follows: TGTGCCATCAGTTTAGCGGGGAGCTACAATGAGCAGTTCTTC. It codes for CAISLAGSYNEQFF.

The V gene is TRBV6-1, the J gene TRBJ2-7; tentatively, D is TRBD2 (7 bases). The CDR3 loop spans 16 amino acids. Germline CDR1 reads MNHNS; CDR2 reads SASEGT. V shed 3 bases and J shed 2 bases, with 17 bases lying between them. The CDR3 nucleotides are TGTGCCAGCAGTGACCCAAGACGGGGGGCTACCTACGAGCAGTACTTC. This gives the protein CASSDPRRGATYEQYF.